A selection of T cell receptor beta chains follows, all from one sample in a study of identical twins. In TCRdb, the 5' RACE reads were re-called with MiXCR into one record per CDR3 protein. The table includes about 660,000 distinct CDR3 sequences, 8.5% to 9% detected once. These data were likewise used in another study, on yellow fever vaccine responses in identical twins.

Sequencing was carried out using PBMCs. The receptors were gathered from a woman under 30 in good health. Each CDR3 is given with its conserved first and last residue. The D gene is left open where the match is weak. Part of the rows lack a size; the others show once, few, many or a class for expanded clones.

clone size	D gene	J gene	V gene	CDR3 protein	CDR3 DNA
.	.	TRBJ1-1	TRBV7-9	CASSLSPQGNTEAFF	TGTGCCAGCAGCCTCAGCCCCCAGGGGAACACTGAAGCTTTCTTT
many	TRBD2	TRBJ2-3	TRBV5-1	CASSLADPSGIPAAQYF	TGCGCCAGCAGCTTGGCAGATCCTAGCGGGATACCGGCTGCGCAGTATTTT
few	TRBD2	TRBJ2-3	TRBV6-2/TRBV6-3	CASSYLTGTTSFHRDTQYF	TGTGCCAGCAGTTATCTGACCGGGACTACTTCATTCCACAGAGATACGCAGTATTTT
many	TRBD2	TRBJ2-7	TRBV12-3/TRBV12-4	CASRTGTSAWEQYF	TGTGCCAGCAGAACCGGGACTAGCGCATGGGAGCAGTACTTC
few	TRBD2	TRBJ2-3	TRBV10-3	CAISEAGLAGLTDTQYF	TGTGCCATCAGTGAGGCGGGACTAGCGGGACTTACAGATACGCAGTATTTT
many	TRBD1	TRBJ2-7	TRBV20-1	CSAKETGSYEQYF	TGCAGTGCGAAAGAGACAGGGTCCTACGAGCAGTACTTC
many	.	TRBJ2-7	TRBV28	CASSSPSSPKSYEQYF	TGTGCCAGCAGTTCCCCCAGCTCACCTAAATCCTACGAGCAGTACTTC
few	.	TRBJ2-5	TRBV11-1	CASSFPVGRTVYQETQYF	TGTGCCAGCAGCTTCCCGGTAGGAAGAACAGTGTACCAAGAGACCCAGTACTTC
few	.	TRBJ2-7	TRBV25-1	CASTDGGPDFF	TGTGCCAGCACCGACGGAGGGCCGGATTTTTTC
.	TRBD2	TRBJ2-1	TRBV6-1	CASSEAGGQYNEQFF	TGTGCCAGCAGTGAAGCGGGAGGGCAGTACAATGAGCAGTTCTTC
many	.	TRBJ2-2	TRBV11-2	CASSDLAGELFF	TGTGCCAGCAGCGACCTTGCCGGGGAGCTGTTTTTT
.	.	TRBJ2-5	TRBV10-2	CASSSLTVQETQYF	TGCGCCAGCAGTTCCCTGACAGTTCAAGAGACCCAGTACTTC
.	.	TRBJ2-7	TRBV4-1	CASSQDPGTSYEQYF	TGCGCCAGCAGCCAAGACCCCGGGACTTCCTACGAGCAGTACTTC
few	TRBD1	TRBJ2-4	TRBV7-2	CASSSSGQGTIQYF	TGTGCCAGCAGCTCATCGGGACAGGGTACCATTCAGTACTTC
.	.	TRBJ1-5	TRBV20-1	CSARQGRGGNQPQHF	TGCAGTGCTAGACAAGGACGAGGCGGCAATCAGCCCCAGCATTTT
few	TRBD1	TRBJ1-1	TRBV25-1	CASAPDRGVLTEAFF	TGTGCCAGCGCCCCGGACAGGGGAGTGCTCACTGAAGCTTTCTTT
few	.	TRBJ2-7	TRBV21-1	CASSRRQGHVPYEQYF	TGTGCCAGCAGCAGAAGACAGGGGCATGTACCCTACGAGCAGTACTTC
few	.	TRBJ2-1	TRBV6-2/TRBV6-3	CASSQLQDNEQFF	TGTGCCAGCAGTCAACTACAGGACAATGAGCAGTTCTTC
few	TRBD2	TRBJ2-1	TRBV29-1	CSVAGLAGLSYNEQFF	TGCAGCGTCGCAGGCCTAGCGGGACTCTCCTACAATGAGCAGTTCTTC
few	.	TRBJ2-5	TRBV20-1	CSASGEGTSKETQYF	TGCAGTGCTAGTGGGGAAGGGACGTCGAAAGAGACCCAGTACTTC
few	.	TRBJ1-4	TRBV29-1	CSVGSPGGEKLFF	TGCAGCGTTGGGTCCCCGGGCGGTGAAAAACTGTTTTTT
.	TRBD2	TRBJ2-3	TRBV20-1	CSARSGLAGTDTQYF	TGCAGTGCTAGGAGTGGACTAGCAGGAACAGATACGCAGTATTTT
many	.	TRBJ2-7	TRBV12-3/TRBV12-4	CASSLEGQGTYEQYF	TGTGCCAGCAGTTTGGAGGGGCAGGGAACCTACGAGCAGTACTTC
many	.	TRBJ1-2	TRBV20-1	CSARESQGNGYTF	TGCAGTGCTAGAGAGAGTCAGGGAAATGGCTACACCTTC
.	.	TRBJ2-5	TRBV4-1	CASSLNNQETQYF	TGCGCCAGCAGCCTAAACAATCAAGAGACCCAGTACTTC
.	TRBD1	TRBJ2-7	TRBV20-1	CSANDREGAYEQYF	TGCAGTGCTAACGACAGGGAAGGGGCCTACGAGCAGTACTTC
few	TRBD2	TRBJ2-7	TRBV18	CASSPGGSGSDEQYF	TGTGCCAGCTCACCCGGGGGGTCAGGGTCGGACGAGCAGTACTTC
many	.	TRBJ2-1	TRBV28	CASTGTPGMGQFF	TGTGCCAGCACCGGGACCCCCGGAATGGGGCAGTTCTTC
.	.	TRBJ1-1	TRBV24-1	CATSDLMYTEAFF	TGTGCCACCAGTGATTTGATGTACACTGAAGCTTTCTTT
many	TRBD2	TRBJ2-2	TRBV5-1	CASSHTRTSEAGELFF	TGCGCCAGCAGCCATACTAGGACTAGCGAAGCCGGGGAGCTGTTTTTT
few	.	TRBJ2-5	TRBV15	CATSRDKPRQETQYF	TGTGCCACCAGCAGAGATAAGCCCCGACAAGAGACCCAGTACTTC
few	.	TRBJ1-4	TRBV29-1	CSVEGNKNEKLFF	TGCAGCGTTGAAGGGAACAAAAATGAAAAACTGTTTTTT
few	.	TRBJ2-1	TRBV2	CASSEVKGQFF	TGTGCCAGCAGTGAAGTCAAAGGGCAGTTCTTC
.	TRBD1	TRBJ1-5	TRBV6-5	CASRLLAGTGFQHPLSNQPQHF	TGTGCCAGCAGGCTACTGGCCGGGACAGGGTTCCAGCATCCTTTGAGCAATCAGCCCCAGCATTTT
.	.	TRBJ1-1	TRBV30	CAWTSGTINTEAFF	TGTGCCTGGACCTCCGGGACAATTAACACTGAAGCTTTCTTT
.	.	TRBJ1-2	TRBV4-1	CASSQEGEQVGYTF	TGCGCCAGCAGCCAAGAAGGGGAGCAGGTTGGCTACACCTTC
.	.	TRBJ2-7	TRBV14	CASRRDGNYEQYF	TGTGCCAGCAGGCGTGACGGAAACTACGAGCAGTACTTC
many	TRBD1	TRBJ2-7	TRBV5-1	CASSYQQGYEQYF	TGCGCCAGCAGCTATCAACAGGGGTACGAGCAGTACTTC
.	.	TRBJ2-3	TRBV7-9	CASSRLRQWTGTDTQYF	TGTGCCAGCAGCCGACTAAGACAGTGGACTGGCACAGATACGCAGTATTTT
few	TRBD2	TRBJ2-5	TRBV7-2	CASSSQTSGQETQYF	TGTGCCAGCAGCTCCCAAACTAGCGGACAAGAGACCCAGTACTTC
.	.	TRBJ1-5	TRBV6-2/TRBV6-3	CATNGPNQPQHF	TGTGCTACGAACGGCCCAAATCAGCCCCAGCATTTT
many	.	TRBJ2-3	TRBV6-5	CASSYRGSSTDTQYF	TGTGCCAGCAGTTACCGGGGGAGTAGCACAGATACGCAGTATTTT
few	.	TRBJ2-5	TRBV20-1	CSARGFEGAMETQYF	TGCAGTGCTAGAGGGTTCGAGGGCGCGATGGAGACCCAGTACTTC
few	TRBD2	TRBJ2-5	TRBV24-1	CATSDPSGAGETQYF	TGTGCCACCAGTGACCCTAGCGGAGCAGGGGAGACCCAGTACTTC
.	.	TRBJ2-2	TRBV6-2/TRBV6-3	CASSKTGSAGELFF	TGTGCCAGCAGTAAAACAGGGTCTGCCGGGGAGCTGTTTTTT
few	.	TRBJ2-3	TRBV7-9	CASSPRGTHGPDTQYF	TGTGCCAGCAGCCCAAGAGGGACGCACGGCCCAGATACGCAGTATTTT
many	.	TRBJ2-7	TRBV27	CASSPSGLSYEQYF	TGTGCCAGCAGTCCGTCGGGACTTTCCTACGAGCAGTACTTC
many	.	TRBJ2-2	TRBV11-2	CASSRLLNSGELFF	TGTGCCAGCAGCCGACTACTGAACAGCGGGGAGCTGTTTTTT
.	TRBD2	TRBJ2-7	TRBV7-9	CASSLIRGGYEQYF	TGTGCCAGCAGCTTGATTCGGGGGGGCTACGAGCAGTACTTC
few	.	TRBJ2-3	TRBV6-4	CASSETGTGTDTQYF	TGTGCCAGCAGCGAAACCGGCACTGGCACAGATACGCAGTATTTT
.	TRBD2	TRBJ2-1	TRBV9	CASSVGGLAEVSYNEQFF	TGTGCCAGCAGCGTAGGGGGACTAGCGGAGGTGTCCTACAATGAGCAGTTCTTC
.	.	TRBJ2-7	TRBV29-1	CSVELGLMHEQYF	TGCAGCGTTGAATTAGGGTTAATGCACGAGCAGTACTTC
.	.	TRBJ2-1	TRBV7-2	CASSLGRNNEQFF	TGTGCCAGCAGCTTAGGCAGGAACAATGAGCAGTTCTTC